This TCR beta chain was identified in a study of beta chain features in type 1 diabetes. This clone has more than one count but fewer than ten. Its matching antigen is unknown. Study-wide findings and caveats: Naive, central memory and Treg TCRB repertoires appeared more alike in patients than in healthy donors. In patients and controls equally, PCR might favor templates that are shorter.

Every bit of the isolated RNA underwent reverse transcription, so sequencing read expressed TCRB transcripts. Method: immunoSEQ multiplex PCR; TCRdb's copy keeps in-frame clones and lacks some. The sample has about 220,000 clones; approximately 11% are singletons. In germline, CDR1 is SEHNR, CDR2 FQNEAQ (reference sequence). Trimming shortened V by 0 bases and J by 9 bases, and 6 bases separated the two germline ends. This CDR3 comprises 11 residues. A heparinised blood draw that averaged around 110 mL was obtained once from each donor. V usage is TRBV7-9 and J usage is TRBJ2-7; D gene unclear. The receptor was derived from a man between 18 and 29 years old in good health. What was sequenced was central memory CD4+ T cells from blood. CDR3: CASSLASLQYF. In DNA, the CDR3 is TGTGCCAGCAGCTTAGCTTCTCTGCAGTACTTC.